This T cell receptor beta chain originates from a study of spatial heterogeneity in lung cancer. General study findings and limits: The study found that ubiquitous and regional expanded TCR counts tracked ubiquitous and regional nonsynonymous mutations, respectively. How many expanded intratumoral alpha and beta TCRs were present tracked the tumor mutation count, which was a count of nonsynonymous mutations.

This clonotype was recorded many times. What it binds is unknown. A library made for alpha chains picked up this beta chain off target, so its size means little. Described time point: sample taken at primary tumor resection. Just over 70 TRACERx patients with early, untreated non-small cell lung cancer donated samples. Unsorted whole RNA samples from tumor, nontumor lung or frozen PBMC were sequenced. Every molecule of TCR cDNA had its own unique molecular identifier. Using its own MiXCR run on the 5' RACE reads, TCRdb lists one record per CDR3 protein. Of approximately 11,000 distinct CDR3 sequences listed, approximately 8% are singletons. This CDR3 comprises 14 residues. Germline CDR1 is SEHNR and CDR2 is FQNEAQ (reference sequence). With 3 bases removed from V and 7 bases from J, the gap between germline ends came to 12 bases.

The sequencing used lung tumor tissue, collected at surgery. The rearrangement uses TRBV7-9 and TRBJ1-4, with D possibly matching TRBD1 (6 bases). This TCR derives from a female donor with early-stage non-small cell lung cancer. The CDR3 DNA sequence: TGTGCCAGCAGCTTCCGGGGGCAGGGTGAAAAACTGTTTTTT. Amino acids: CASSFRGQGEKLFF.